Given below is one T cell receptor beta chain in context. What it binds is unknown. The CDR3 covers 13 residues. Losses at the gene ends were 8 bases for V and 7 bases for J; bases not matched to a gene: 4. The germline V gene has CDR1 KGHDR and CDR2 SFDVKD. This record belongs to a study of neurological immune-mediated disorders. Study results and caveats: The greatest degree of TCR clonal expansion was observed in HTLV-1-associated myelopathy, with the lowest in multiple sclerosis, below that of healthy controls.

By 5'RACE with 10-nucleotide random UMIs, the cDNA was made. A single run covered 15-18 subjects with over 180 million TCR-beta sequences. TCRdb reprocessed the 5' RACE reads with MiXCR, giving one entry per CDR3 protein. The sample comprises about 76,000 distinct CDR3 sequences, over 15% of which are singletons, and about 16% rests with the top ten. This receptor was obtained from a woman between 40 and 50 years old in good health. V is TRBV24-1 and J is TRBJ2-1; TRBD2 agrees at 10 bases. The sample comprised PBMCs. The CDR3 nucleotides read TGTGCCACCATGAATAGCGGGGGGAATGAGCAGTTCTTC. This gives the protein CATMNSGGNEQFF.